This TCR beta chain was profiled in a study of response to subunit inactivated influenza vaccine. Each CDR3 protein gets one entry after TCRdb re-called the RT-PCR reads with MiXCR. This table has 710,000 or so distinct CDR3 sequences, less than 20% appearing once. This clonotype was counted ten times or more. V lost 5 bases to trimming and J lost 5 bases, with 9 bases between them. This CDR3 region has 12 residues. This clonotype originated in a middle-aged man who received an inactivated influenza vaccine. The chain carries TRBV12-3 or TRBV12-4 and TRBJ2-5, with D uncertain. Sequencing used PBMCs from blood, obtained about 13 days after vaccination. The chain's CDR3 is CASSLAWETQYF. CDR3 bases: TGTGCCAGCAGTCTTGCTTGGGAGACCCAGTACTTC.